This T cell receptor (beta chain) was obtained from a study of T cells after posttransplantation cyclophosphamide (dated by TCRdb to between 2015 and 2016). Study-wide context: The study tracked T cell repertoire reconstitution by TRB sequencing after myeloablative bone marrow transplantation using posttransplantation cyclophosphamide as GVHD prophylaxis. Antigen receptor sequencing covered samples from 35 PTCy-treated patients and around 15 of their related bone marrow donors. Blood from every one of the roughly 33 PTCy patients who had 1-year posttransplant specimens underwent TRB sequencing. TRB sequencing was also done on up to about 3 additional blood samples from 2 to 5.2 years after transplant in 3 patients, and on pretransplant blood from a handful of patients. Because TRA and TRB clonality correlated tightly in under ten samples, the subsequent TCR analyses were limited to TRB only. Public TRB sequences were queried against a database of over 3,600 sequences associated with responses to pathogens, tumor antigens, self-antigens and alloantigens.

Viable CD3+CD4+ or CD3+CD8+ cells that were CCR7+CD45RA+CD45RO-CD95-CD27+CD28+ were classified as naive T cells. Peripheral blood samples were provided by related bone marrow donors on the day of marrow donation. Mononuclear cells from peripheral blood and bone marrow were separated by Ficoll-Hypaque density centrifugation and then cryopreserved. Sorting of CD4+ and CD8+ T cells, including naive and memory subsets, was performed by FACS on a FACSAria II. The germline V and J ends show losses of 8 bases and 5 bases respectively, and no gene match explains 10 bases of the junction. According to the germline V gene, CDR1 reads MDHEN and CDR2 reads SYDVKM. The CDR3 measures 14 amino acids from cysteine to phenylalanine. The kept DNA is CDR3 alone, 42 bases in frame from the first base. Study-wide findings and limitations: Across 40 to 55 patients, TRB clonality was highly associated with recipient CMV seropositivity and CMV reactivation, and diversity in PTCy patients was similar to diversity in CNI/methotrexate controls. The TRB repertoires of T cells infiltrating skin or the GI tract showed only limited overlap with the TRB repertoires found in blood. Donor-recipient similarity was low at 1-2 months but rose over the first year, and later blood repertoires were often dominated by donor CD8+ memory clones.

As concerns this clone: This receptor's antigen is unknown. No clone much larger than this one lies a single base away; base qualities are absent.

TRB sequencing used genomic DNA with the immunoSEQ assay at survey resolution or the hsTCRB kit. The paper's processing steps were these. The immunoSEQ software handled the initial read processing, while the LymphoSeq R package was used for the repertoire analyses. For each TRB dataset, clonality was calculated as 1 minus normalized Shannon entropy, and the Gini coefficient was computed as well. To infer phenotypes in unsorted samples, TRB sequences from sorted subsets of the recipient or donor were mapped onto unsorted samples from the same recipient. TCRdb re-hosts the immuneACCESS table, in-frame sequences only. Its copies lack some clones; in the studies checked, an unresolved V gene accounts for under half of them, and the cause for the rest is not known. The DNA was the basis for D and trimming; V, J and clone size are from that table. The table for this sample lists tens of thousands of clones; around 90% of them were counted only once. The ten largest clonotypes hold around 0.1% of the sample.

The source is a man in his thirties or forties in good health and a related stem cell transplant donor. The V and J segments used are TRBV28 and TRBJ2-7, with 9 junctional bases fitting TRBD1. Sequencing was performed on naive CD4+ T cells sorted from blood. The CDR3 reads as follows: CASGWTGEPHEQYF. In nucleotides, the sequence is TGTGCCAGCGGCTGGACAGGGGAGCCCCACGAGCAGTACTTC.